The 31 T cell receptor beta chains listed next were all sequenced from one sample in a study of shared clonotypes between healthy human individuals. Produced via immunoSEQ multiplex PCR; TCRdb's table is partial and in-frame only. The table shows roughly 660,000 clones, with roughly 91% occurring only once. Sequencing was carried out using memory CD8+ T cells from PBMCs. Subset of the sample: CD45RO+ cells pooled with CCR7-negative TemRA cells. The receptors were sampled from a man between 18 and 29 years old in good health. Some clones in this sample may be carry-over from other donors' samples.

This sequence joins TRBV28 and TRBJ2-3, with D uncertain. This CDR3 region has 14 residues. V lost 7 bases and J lost 1, with 12 bases in between. Germline V gene lookup returns CDR1 MDHEN and CDR2 SYDVKM. CDR3: CASTTTAGTDTQYF. Written as DNA, the CDR3 is TGTGCCAGCACAACTACGGCCGGCACAGATACGCAGTATTTT.

The chain joins TRBV15 to TRBJ2-6; possible D gene TRBD2, 6 bases. The length of the CDR3 is 15 residues. Germline V CDR1 and CDR2: LNHNV, YYDKDF (reference sequence). The germline V and J ends were trimmed by 4 bases and 1 base, with 8 bases remaining between them. CDR3 amino acids: CATSTTRSGANVLTF. The CDR3 DNA reads as TGTGCCACCAGCACGACTAGATCTGGGGCCAACGTCCTGACTTTC.

About this clone: At one boundary the junction diverges from the germline segment, which might be a read error. CDR3 in amino acids: CASSPGQSEQHF. Here the CDR3 DNA reads TGCGCCAGCAGCCCGGGACAGTCCGAGCAGCACTTC. The chain joins TRBV5-1 to TRBJ2-7; 7 nucleotides align to TRBD1. CDR1 SGHRS and CDR2 YFSETQ come from the germline V gene. This CDR3 has 12 amino acids.

The chain has TRBV11-2 and TRBJ2-5; tentative D call: TRBD1 (7 bases). In germline, CDR1 is SGHAT, CDR2 FQNNGV. The CDR3 is 16 amino acids. Deletions cut 5 bases from V and 5 bases from J, with 21 bases between. This chain's CDR3 is CASSLLAGGFLETQYF. CDR3 nucleotides: TGTGCCAGCAGCCTTTTGGCAGGGGGGTTTTTGGAGACCCAGTACTTC.

Remarks on this clone: This may arise from a read error, as a much more abundant clone is one base away. This sequence joins TRBV11-3 and TRBJ2-2, with unresolved D. There are 11 residues in the CDR3. The V and J ends lost 0 bases and 7 bases respectively, with 0 bases between them. The germline V gene has CDR1 SGHNT and CDR2 YENEEA. The CDR3 reads CASSLDGELFF. The CDR3 DNA sequence: TGTGCCAGCAGCTTAGACGGGGAGCTGTTTTTT.

CDR3 region: CASSASWPSRSYEQYF. The DNA for the CDR3 is TGTGCCAGCAGCGCCTCCTGGCCCTCTCGTTCCTACGAGCAGTACTTC. The rearrangement joins TRBV9 to TRBJ2-7, with D hard to call. Germline values: CDR1 SGDLS, CDR2 YYNGEE. With 3 bases removed from V and 1 base from J, the gap between germline ends came to 17 bases. This CDR3 comprises 16 residues.

This clone was observed a single time. The chain carries TRBV27 and TRBJ1-1, with 7 bases matching TRBD1. Losses at the gene ends were 3 bases for V and 7 bases for J; bases not matched to a gene: 11. CDR1 MNHEY and CDR2 SMNVEV come from the germline V gene (reference sequence). CDR3 length: 15 residues. In nucleotides, the CDR3 is TGTGCCAGCAGTTTCTCGACAGGGAATAGCGGTGAAGCTTTCTTT. The encoded protein is CASSFSTGNSGEAFF.

This chain connects TRBV25-1 to TRBJ1-5; D not certain. CDR1 is MGHDK and CDR2 is SYGVNS in the germline V gene. Trimming left V 0 bases short and J 7 bases short, with 10 bases between. This CDR3 is 14 amino acids long. The CDR3, as DNA: TGTGCCAGCAGTGAATACGATGGTGAACAGCCCCAGCATTTT. This encodes CASSEYDGEQPQHF. Based on the CDR3 plus reference TRBV25-1 and TRBJ1-5, the full variable domain is EADIYQTPRYLVIGTGKKITLECSQTMGHDKMYWYQQDPGMELHLIHYSYGVNSTEKGDLSSESTVSRIRTEHFPLTLESARPSHTSQYLCASSEYDGEQPQHFGDGTRLSIL.

The V gene is TRBV7-3, the J gene TRBJ2-5; 8 bases line up with TRBD1. CDR1 is SGHTA and CDR2 is FQGTGA in the germline V gene. J lost 4 bases, V lost 0 bases, and 1 base had no gene match. The CDR3 extends over 14 amino acids. DNA for the CDR3: TGTGCCAGCAGCTTAACAGGGACAGGAGAGACCCAGTACTTC. As protein: CASSLTGTGETQYF.

This chain connects TRBV28 to TRBJ1-5, with D unclear. This CDR3 is built from 15 residues. The germline V gene encodes CDR1 MDHEN and CDR2 SYDVKM. V lost 7 bases and J 0 bases, leaving 13 bases between the germline ends. As DNA, the CDR3 is TGTGCCAGCACCGAATCGGGGTATAGCAATCAGCCCCAGCATTTT. It codes for CASTESGYSNQPQHF.

This chain joins TRBV13 and TRBJ1-2, with D possibly matching TRBD1 (6 bases). With 4 bases removed from V and 8 bases from J, the gap between germline ends came to 17 bases. Germline assignment: CDR1 PRHDT and CDR2 FYEKMQ (reference sequence). The length of the CDR3 is 14 residues. As DNA, the CDR3 is TGTGCCAGCAGCTCGTCCGACAGGAAATGGGGCTACACCTTC. Encoded protein: CASSSSDRKWGYTF.

This chain joins TRBV27 and TRBJ2-1; D unclear. Trimming pared 3 bases from V and 8 bases from J, leaving 14 bases between. Germline V gene lookup returns CDR1 MNHEY and CDR2 SMNVEV (reference sequence). The CDR3 runs to 14 residues. CDR3: CASSFHLPLDEQFF. DNA for the CDR3: TGTGCCAGCAGTTTCCACCTACCCCTGGATGAGCAGTTCTTC.

V and J are TRBV28 and TRBJ2-3; TRBD2 aligns across 7 bases. Germline-derived CDR1 and CDR2 are MDHEN and SYDVKM. This CDR3 comprises 15 residues. With V trimmed by 3 bases and J by 4 bases, 7 bases remained unmatched. The CDR3 loop is CASSFLAGEADTQYF. CDR3 DNA sequence: TGTGCCAGCAGTTTTCTGGCGGGAGAGGCAGATACGCAGTATTTT.

V gene TRBV2 combines with J gene TRBJ2-7, with D possibly being TRBD1 (6 bases). V lost 2 bases, J lost 1 base, and 9 bases lay in between. This CDR3 has 14 amino acids. The V gene's germline CDR1 is SNHLY and CDR2 FYNNEI. The CDR3 coding sequence is TGTGCCAGCAGTGAACGGGACAAGTCCTACGAGCAGTACTTC. Translating it yields CASSERDKSYEQYF.

Notes on this clone: Other DNA sequences in the sample encode the same CDR3. V is TRBV5-4 and J is TRBJ1-1; D might be TRBD1 (5 bases). Germline V CDR1 and CDR2: SGHNT, YYREEE (reference sequence). The ends were cut back, 1 base at V and 1 base at J, with 5 bases in the middle. The CDR3 sequence is 13 residues long. CDR3 nucleotides: TGTGCCAGCAGCTTGACAGGGAACACTGAAGCTTTCTTT. Residues: CASSLTGNTEAFF.

The J gene is TRBJ2-3, the V gene TRBV27; D remains unclear. Trimming left V 0 bases short and J 1 base short, with 11 bases between. The CDR3 is 16 residues long. The germline CDR1 and CDR2 sequences are MNHEY and SMNVEV (reference sequence). CDR3 sequence: CASSLSAGPGTDTQYF. The CDR3 DNA reads TGTGCCAGCAGTTTATCCGCAGGTCCAGGCACAGATACGCAGTATTTT.

The chain couples TRBV28 to TRBJ2-5, with D uncertain. CDR1 and CDR2 (germline): MDHEN, SYDVKM. V was pared by 5 bases and J by 1 base, with 14 bases between. The CDR3 consists of 15 residues. CDR3 region: CASSPLVDAQETQYF. In DNA, the CDR3 is TGTGCCAGCAGTCCCCTGGTCGACGCCCAAGAGACCCAGTACTTC.

The rearrangement uses TRBV20-1 and TRBJ1-2; D not certain. V dropped 8 bases and J dropped 5 bases, with 12 bases sitting between them. The CDR3 is made up of 11 amino acids. Germline CDR1 DFQATT, CDR2 SNEGSKA (reference sequence). CDR3 sequence (DNA): TGCAGTACGCCTTGGGAATATGGCTACACCTTC. Translation: CSTPWEYGYTF.

The count of this clone is one. The J gene is TRBJ1-3, the V gene TRBV7-2; 10 bases map to TRBD1. The CDR3 consists of 17 residues. Looked up from germline, CDR1 is SGHTA and CDR2 is FQGNSA. The V segment lost 0 bases and the J segment 2 bases; nucleotides outside the gene matches: 4. In DNA form, the CDR3 reads TGTGCCAGCAGCTTAGCAGGACAGGGGGTCCCTGGAAACACCATATATTTT. Translation gives CASSLAGQGVPGNTIYF.

The rearrangement joins TRBV6-5 to TRBJ1-2; D gene ambiguous. V was clipped by 0 bases and J by 8 bases, with 10 bases between them. The CDR3 extends over 13 amino acids. Germline V gene sequence: CDR1 MNHEY, CDR2 SVGAGI. CDR3 loop: CASSYSKMRGYTF. The CDR3 DNA reads as TGTGCCAGCAGTTACTCGAAAATGAGGGGCTACACCTTC.

J is TRBJ1-5 and V is TRBV28; 11 bases are shared with TRBD1. The J segment lost 4 bases and the V segment lost 1 base, leaving 6 bases of the junction unmatched. The CDR3 has 17 amino acids. Germline lookup yields CDR1 MDHEN and CDR2 SYDVKM. CDR3 nucleotide sequence: TGTGCCAGCAGTTTATACCCCTGGGACAGGGGGAATCAGCCCCAGCATTTT. Its translation: CASSLYPWDRGNQPQHF.

J is TRBJ2-1 and V is TRBV7-3; D possibly uses TRBD1 or TRBD2 (5 bases each). The CDR3 has 14 amino acids. The germline V gene encodes CDR1 SGHTA and CDR2 FQGTGA. V was trimmed by 5 bases and J by 2 bases, leaving 10 bases between them. The CDR3 DNA reads as TGTGCCAGCAGCCATACGGGACCCTACAATGAGCAGTTCTTC. Translated: CASSHTGPYNEQFF.

V gene TRBV2 combines with J gene TRBJ2-7; D is possibly TRBD1 (5 bases). This CDR3 has 15 amino acids. Trimming removed 1 base from V and 2 bases from J, with 12 bases in between. Per germline, CDR1 SNHLY and CDR2 FYNNEI. In DNA form, the CDR3 reads TGTGCCAGCAGTGAAGGGGCAGGGCGAACCTACGAGCAGTACTTC. It encodes CASSEGAGRTYEQYF.

V gene TRBV28 combines with J gene TRBJ1-2; no reliable D call. The V gene's germline CDR1 is MDHEN and CDR2 SYDVKM. CDR3 size: 16 residues. The V and J ends lost 3 bases and 2 bases respectively, with 16 bases between them. The DNA of the CDR3 is TGTGCCAGCAGTTTTATGGCGGCAGTAAGAAACTATGGCTACACCTTC. This gives the protein CASSFMAAVRNYGYTF.

V usage is TRBV7-9 and J usage is TRBJ2-3; possible D gene TRBD2, 6 bases. Per germline, CDR1 SEHNR and CDR2 FQNEAQ (reference sequence). V lost 6 bases and J 3 bases, leaving 16 bases between the germline ends. This CDR3 is 15 amino acids long. The DNA of the CDR3 is TGTGCCAGCAGGGGGGACTCCCGACTAACAGATACGCAGTATTTT. It encodes CASRGDSRLTDTQYF. The full variable domain, with the rest looked up from reference TRBV7-9 and TRBJ2-3, is DTGVSQNPRHKITKRGQNVTFRCDPISEHNRLYWYRQTLGQGPEFLTYFQNEAQLEKSRLLSDRFSAERPKGSFSTLEIQRTEQGDSAMYLCASRGDSRLTDTQYFGPGTRLTVL.

This sequence joins TRBV19 and TRBJ1-5; possibly TRBD1 for D (6 bases). Trimming cost V 9 bases and J 5 bases, with 23 bases left between them. The CDR3 extends over 16 amino acids. Germline V lookup: CDR1 LNHDA, CDR2 SQIVND (reference sequence). CDR3: CASDPLGQYNHQPQHF. The CDR3 nucleotides read TGTGCCAGCGATCCTCTTGGACAGTATAATCATCAGCCCCAGCATTTT.

J is TRBJ2-1 and V is TRBV28; TRBD1 agrees at 12 bases. The germline V gene encodes CDR1 MDHEN and CDR2 SYDVKM. This CDR3 is built from 18 residues. Trimming cost V 8 bases and J 8 bases; bases outside gene matches: 19. DNA of the CDR3: TGTGCCAGCGACACGGGGACAGGGGGCTCTAGCGGGAGCGATGAGCAGTTCTTC. This gives the protein CASDTGTGGSSGSDEQFF. Full variable domain (outside the CDR3, taken from reference TRBV28 and TRBJ2-1): DVKVTQSSRYLVKRTGEKVFLECVQDMDHENMFWYRQDPGLGLRLIYFSYDVKMKEKGDIPEGYSVSREKKERFSLILESASTNQTSMYLCASDTGTGGSSGSDEQFFGPGTRLTVL.

About this clone: The same CDR3 also results from other DNA sequences found in this sample. DNA of the CDR3: TGTGCCAGCAGCTTTACAGGGGGCAATCAGCCCCAGCATTTT. It is translated as CASSFTGGNQPQHF. This chain uses TRBV27 with TRBJ1-5; 7 positions match TRBD1. CDR1 MNHEY and CDR2 SMNVEV come from the germline V gene (reference sequence). Trimming cost V 6 bases and J 2 bases; bases outside gene matches: 4. The CDR3 has 14 residues.

The V call is TRBV9, the J call TRBJ2-7; possibly TRBD2 for D (6 bases). Germline loops: CDR1 SGDLS, CDR2 YYNGEE. The CDR3 loop spans 15 amino acids. Trimming cost V 0 bases and J 3 bases, with 13 bases left between them. The CDR3 sequence is CASSVGTGDIYEQYF. CDR3 bases: TGTGCCAGCAGCGTAGGGACGGGAGATATCTACGAGCAGTACTTC.

This sequence joins TRBV6-1 and TRBJ2-3; 7 bases line up with TRBD1. The CDR3 has 17 amino acids. Germline-derived CDR1 and CDR2 are MNHNS and SASEGT. J was trimmed by 0 bases and V by 2 bases; bases with no gene match: 8. The CDR3 sequence: CASSEKRGQASTDTQYF. The CDR3 DNA is TGTGCCAGCAGTGAAAAACGAGGACAGGCTAGCACAGATACGCAGTATTTT.

The chain carries TRBV27 and TRBJ1-4; 7 positions match TRBD1. The CDR3 spans 15 residues. The V gene's germline CDR1 is MNHEY and CDR2 SMNVEV (reference sequence). The junction had 8 bases not matched to a gene; V was cut back by 6 bases and J by 4 bases. The CDR3 nucleotides read TGTGCCAGCAGCCCACCAGGGGGAGATAATGAAAAACTGTTTTTT. It encodes CASSPPGGDNEKLFF.